This TCR beta chain was identified during a study of T cells after posttransplantation cyclophosphamide. Study-wide results and caveats: TRB clonality was highly associated with recipient CMV seropositivity and reactivation. Donor-recipient repertoire similarity was low at 1-2 months, rising over year one. TRB overlap between skin or GI tissue T cells and blood was limited.

The germline CDR1 and CDR2 sequences are SEHNR and FQNEAQ (reference sequence). CDR3 size: 16 residues. V gave up 2 bases and J gave up 5 bases; unmatched junction bases: 9. Clones were sequenced by immunoSEQ multiplex PCR, and TCRdb holds only the in-frame ones, with some missing. The sample has around 16,000 clones; roughly 83% are singletons. Control samples came 1 year after myeloablative marrow transplants with methotrexate plus calcineurin inhibitor. Comment on this clone: Its specificity is not known.

The chain links TRBV7-9 to TRBJ2-1; TRBD2 agrees at 7 bases. The receptor was isolated from a young adult male patient who received an allogeneic stem cell transplant from a related donor, was CMV-positive, and had no GVHD. Some of the T cells might come from the graft donor. Sequenced material: PBMCs, taken roughly 57 weeks after allogeneic stem cell transplant with calcineurin inhibitor and methotrexate. The CDR3 region is CASSLWEGRRDNEQFF. CDR3 sequence (DNA): TGTGCCAGCAGCTTATGGGAGGGGCGCAGGGACAATGAGCAGTTCTTC.